Listed below are T cell receptor beta chains from one sample, sequenced in a study of molecular identifiers for immune sequencing clone quantification. TCRdb passed the PCR reads through MiXCR, listing each CDR3 protein once. The sample comprises roughly 50,000 distinct CDR3 sequences, roughly a third of which are singletons, and 3% to 4% rests with the top ten. The sequenced material came from naive CD8+ T cells from blood, with Jurkat cell RNA spiked in. The source is a human donor in good health. Some libraries in this study had Jurkat cell RNA spiked in. Each CDR3 is given with its conserved first and last residue. The order of the fields is V gene, J gene, clone size, D gene, CDR3 DNA, CDR3 protein. The D gene is left open where the match is weak. Clone size is given for some rows only: seen once, a few or many times, or a class if the clone is expanded.

TRBV6-2/TRBV6-3	TRBJ2-4	NA	TRBD1	TGTGCCAGCAGTGACAGGGGAGAATTAGCCAAAAACATTCAGTACTTC	CASSDRGELAKNIQYF
TRBV20-1	TRBJ1-6	many	TRBD1	TGCAGTGCTAGAAGGGGGCGGTCACCCCTCCACTTT	CSARRGRSPLHF
TRBV29-1	TRBJ2-1	medium-sized	NA	TGCAGCGTTGATTTCCGCGGTGAGCAGTTCTTC	CSVDFRGEQFF
TRBV7-6	TRBJ2-2	many	TRBD2	TGTGCCAGCAGCTCGCTAGCGGGAGGGCCAGGACCCGGGGAGCTGTTTTTT	CASSSLAGGPGPGELFF
TRBV28	TRBJ1-5	medium-sized	NA	TGTGCCAGCAGTTTTACCGGGAGGAGCAATCAGCCCCAGCATTTT	CASSFTGRSNQPQHF
TRBV28	TRBJ2-7	few	NA	TGTGCCAGCAGTTTATTGGGGTTGACCTACGAGCAGTACTTC	CASSLLGLTYEQYF
TRBV13	TRBJ1-1	NA	TRBD1	TGTGCCAGCAGCTCTGGACAGGGCGGCACTGAAGCTTTCTTT	CASSSGQGGTEAFF
TRBV10-3	TRBJ2-3	NA	NA	TGTGCCATCAGTGACTCGGGGGATACGCAGTATTTT	CAISDSGDTQYF
TRBV6-5	TRBJ2-3	many	TRBD2	TGTGCCAGCAGCACGGGACTAGCGACAGATACGCAGTATTTT	CASSTGLATDTQYF
TRBV7-6	TRBJ2-7	NA	TRBD2	TGTGCCAGCAGCTTAAGCGGGGGGCCCAGCTACGAGCAGTACTTC	CASSLSGGPSYEQYF
TRBV20-1	TRBJ2-3	few	TRBD1	TGCAGTGCTGTCCAATGGAGCCCCAGGACAGGGGGCACAGATACGCAGTATTTT	CSAVQWSPRTGGTDTQYF
TRBV11-2	TRBJ2-7	many	NA	TGTGCCAGCAACCCCGGAGGGGTCTCCTACGAGCAGTACTTC	CASNPGGVSYEQYF
TRBV11-2	TRBJ1-1	NA	NA	TGTGCCAGCAGCTTAGGAGGGAACACTGAAGCTATCTTT	CASSLGGNTEAIF
TRBV7-6	TRBJ2-7	NA	NA	TGTGCCAGCAGCTTATCTCCCGGGACCAACTCCTACGAGCAGTACTTC	CASSLSPGTNSYEQYF
TRBV4-3	TRBJ1-5	few	NA	TGCGCCAGCAGCCAAGATCTACGACCGCAACAGCCCCAGCATTTT	CASSQDLRPQQPQHF
TRBV9	TRBJ2-3	few	TRBD2	TGTGCCAGCAGCGCAGAACTAGCGTCTTCCACAGATACGCAGTATTTT	CASSAELASSTDTQYF
TRBV6-2/TRBV6-3	TRBJ2-7	few	NA	TGTGCCAGCAGTTACCGACGGGAGCAGTACTTC	CASSYRREQYF
TRBV6-6	TRBJ2-6	once	NA	TGTGCCGCCTGGAGAGGGGACTCTGGGGCCAACGTCCTGACTTTC	CAAWRGDSGANVLTF
TRBV5-1	TRBJ2-1	many	TRBD1	TGCGCCAGCAGCACCACAGGGGTGGGGTACGTGAATGAGCAGTTCTTC	CASSTTGVGYVNEQFF
TRBV7-9	TRBJ1-1	few	NA	TGTGCCAGCAGCTATGGGGAAACTGAAGCTTTCTTT	CASSYGETEAFF
TRBV10-3	TRBJ2-1	NA	NA	TGTGCCATCAGCGATCCTCGATATAATGAGCAGTTCTTC	CAISDPRYNEQFF
TRBV27	TRBJ1-4	few	NA	TGTGCCAGCAGTTACGAGCCGGCAGGGGAGAAACTGTTTTTT	CASSYEPAGEKLFF
TRBV19	TRBJ2-1	few	NA	TGTGCCAGTACTCCCGACACCTACAATGAGCAGTTCTTC	CASTPDTYNEQFF
TRBV5-4	TRBJ2-1	NA	NA	TGTGCCAGCAGCGCCGGGACAGAGCAGTTCTTC	CASSAGTEQFF
TRBV7-7	TRBJ2-4	few	TRBD2	TGTGCTAGCAGCTTAGCGGGGACTATCAGAGCCAAAAACATTCAGTACTTC	CASSLAGTIRAKNIQYF
TRBV7-9	TRBJ1-4	many	NA	TGTGCCAGCAGCTTATGGTCAGGTGAAAAACTGTTTTTT	CASSLWSGEKLFF
TRBV27	TRBJ2-2	NA	NA	TGTGCCAGCGGTTTAGGGGGGGCAGTCACCGGGGAGCTGTTTTTT	CASGLGGAVTGELFF
TRBV4-3	TRBJ2-1	NA	TRBD2	TGCGCCAGCAGCCAAGAACTTGGGGGACTAGTCGGAGAGCAGTTCTTC	CASSQELGGLVGEQFF
TRBV5-6	TRBJ1-5	many	NA	TGTGCCAGCAGCTTGCCGGGGGTCAATCAGCCCCAGCATTTT	CASSLPGVNQPQHF
TRBV19	TRBJ2-2	NA	NA	TGTGCCAGTTCGGGGCAGGACACCGGGGAGCTGTTTTTT	CASSGQDTGELFF
TRBV4-2	TRBJ2-1	few	TRBD1	TGTGCCAGCAGCCAAGAAGGAACCGGGGACAGTAGGGCCTACAATGAGCAGTTCTTC	CASSQEGTGDSRAYNEQFF
TRBV5-4	TRBJ1-2	few	TRBD1	TGTGCCAGCAGCAAAAGGACAGGGGAATACTATGGCTACACCTTC	CASSKRTGEYYGYTF
TRBV10-3	TRBJ2-1	NA	TRBD2	TGTGCCATCAGTCCCGGGACTAACAGTGAGCAGTTCTTC	CAISPGTNSEQFF
TRBV12-3/TRBV12-4	TRBJ2-3	once	NA	TGTGCCAGCAGTTTAGCGAACACAGATACGCAGAATTTT	CASSLANTDTQNF
TRBV21-1	TRBJ2-3	few	NA	TGTGCCAGCAGCCTAGGGACTAGCGGGAGTGCAGATACGCAGTATTTT	CASSLGTSGSADTQYF
TRBV7-8	TRBJ2-7	many	NA	TGTGCCAGCAGCTTGGCAGGGGCCAACTACGAGCAGTACTTC	CASSLAGANYEQYF
TRBV6-5	TRBJ1-1	many	NA	TGTGCCAGCAGCATACTGGGGGGCACTGAAGCTTTCTTT	CASSILGGTEAFF
TRBV14	TRBJ2-7	many	NA	TGTGCCAGCAGCCAAGATAGTTTGGAAATCGTAAACTTC	CASSQDSLEIVNF
TRBV4-1	TRBJ2-1	many	TRBD2	TGCGCCAGCAGCCAAGAGCATCGGGCGGGAGCAATGGGAAATGAGCAGTTCTTC	CASSQEHRAGAMGNEQFF
TRBV28	TRBJ2-2	few	NA	TGTGCCAGCAGTTGGGGCGCCTATACCGGGGAGCTGTTTTTT	CASSWGAYTGELFF
TRBV13	TRBJ1-3	NA	NA	TGTGCCAGCAGCAGCCAGGGAGCTGGAAACACCATATATTTT	CASSSQGAGNTIYF
TRBV6-2/TRBV6-3	TRBJ2-7	few	TRBD1	TGTGCCAGCAGCCGCGGGGACAGGGACTATAACGAGCAGTACTTC	CASSRGDRDYNEQYF
TRBV27	TRBJ2-2	NA	NA	TGTGCCAGCAGTTCGACGGGACCCAACGGGGAGCTGTTTTTT	CASSSTGPNGELFF
TRBV9	TRBJ2-3	many	NA	TGTGCCAGCAGCTACGGGAGCCGCACAGATACGCAGTATTTT	CASSYGSRTDTQYF
TRBV7-2	TRBJ2-1	NA	TRBD2	TGTGCCAGCAGCTTGGGACTAGCGTTTGATTACAATGAGCAGTTCTTC	CASSLGLAFDYNEQFF
TRBV18	TRBJ2-6	few	NA	TGTGCCAGCTCACCAGAGACCGGGACAACTGGGGCCAACGTCCTGACTTTC	CASSPETGTTGANVLTF